This T cell receptor (beta chain) was profiled in a study of blood T cell dynamics during melanoma immunotherapy. Study-level points and caveats: PBMC repertoires of eventual disease-control patients split at W3 into clonality or diversity gains.

Trimming removed 8 bases from V and 9 bases from J, with 19 bases in between. The CDR3 consists of 13 residues. From germline, CDR1 is MNHNS and CDR2 SASEGT. This clone was observed a handful of times. Its antigen is still unknown. Regarding time point: week 3, after first cycle of checkpoint inhibitor. At 12 weeks after first infusion, RECIST 1.1 defined response for most patients. Patients with prior systemic cancer treatment, concomitant immunosuppressants, or other active malignancies were excluded. DNA loading was fixed at about 380 ng for all bulk PBMC samples. Clones were sequenced by immunoSEQ multiplex PCR, and TCRdb holds only the in-frame ones, with some missing. There are approximately 15,000 clones in the sample; roughly 88% occur only once, and under 7% lies in the top ten.

The sample here was blood, taken from a patient treated with checkpoint blockade. V and J are TRBV6-1 and TRBJ1-2; D unresolved. The clonotype was recovered from a human donor with melanoma. The CDR3 sequence: CASSEEGLGSYTF. DNA of the CDR3: TGTGCCAGCTCTGAGGAGGGATTGGGGAGCTACACCTTC.